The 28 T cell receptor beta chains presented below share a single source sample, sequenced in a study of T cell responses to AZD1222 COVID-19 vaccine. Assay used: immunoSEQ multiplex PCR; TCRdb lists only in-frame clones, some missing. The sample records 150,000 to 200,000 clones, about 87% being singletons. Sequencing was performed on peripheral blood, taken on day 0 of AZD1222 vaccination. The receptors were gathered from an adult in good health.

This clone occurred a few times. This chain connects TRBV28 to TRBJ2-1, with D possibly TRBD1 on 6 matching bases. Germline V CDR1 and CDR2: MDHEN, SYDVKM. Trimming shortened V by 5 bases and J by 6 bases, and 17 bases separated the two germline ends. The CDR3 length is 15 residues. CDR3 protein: CASSAPGHSSNEQFF. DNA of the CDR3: TGTGCCAGCAGTGCACCGGGACATTCTTCCAATGAGCAGTTCTTC.

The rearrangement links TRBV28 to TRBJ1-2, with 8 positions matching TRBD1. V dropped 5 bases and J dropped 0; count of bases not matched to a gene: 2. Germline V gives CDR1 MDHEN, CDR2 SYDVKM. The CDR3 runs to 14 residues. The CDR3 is CASSQGATNYGYTF. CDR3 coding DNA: TGTGCCAGCAGTCAGGGGGCTACTAACTATGGCTACACCTTC.

DNA of the CDR3: TGTGCCAGCAGAGGGGACAGGGATCAGCCCCAGCATTTT. It translates to CASRGDRDQPQHF. The chain uses TRBV2 and TRBJ1-5; 9 nucleotides line up with TRBD1. This CDR3 spans 13 amino acids. Germline CDR1 SNHLY, CDR2 FYNNEI. V shed 6 bases, J shed 5 bases, and the junction held 2 bases outside the gene matches.

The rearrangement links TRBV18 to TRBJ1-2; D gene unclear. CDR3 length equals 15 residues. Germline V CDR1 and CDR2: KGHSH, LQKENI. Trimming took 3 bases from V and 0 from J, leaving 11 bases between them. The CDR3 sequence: CASSPMADTNYGYTF. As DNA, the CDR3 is TGTGCCAGCTCACCGATGGCGGATACTAACTATGGCTACACCTTC.

Here the CDR3 reads CASTRADYGYTF. CDR3 nucleotide sequence: TGTGCCAGCACGCGGGCTGACTATGGCTACACCTTC. V and J are TRBV6-5 and TRBJ1-2, with D uncertain. Trimming shortened V by 7 bases and J by 3 bases, and 9 bases separated the two germline ends. Germline values: CDR1 MNHEY, CDR2 SVGAGI. This CDR3 spans 12 amino acids.

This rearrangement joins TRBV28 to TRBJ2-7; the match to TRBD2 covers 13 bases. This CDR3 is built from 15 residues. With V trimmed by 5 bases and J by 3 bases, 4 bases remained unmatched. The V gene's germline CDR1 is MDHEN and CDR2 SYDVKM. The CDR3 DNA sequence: TGTGCCAGCAGTCTCACTAGCGGGGGGGACTACGAGCAGTACTTC. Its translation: CASSLTSGGDYEQYF.

Written as DNA, the CDR3 is TGTGCCAGTAGTGAAGAGGCCGGGGAGCTGTTTTTT. It translates to CASSEEAGELFF. This chain links TRBV19 with TRBJ2-2; no firm D call. V lost 5 bases to trimming and J lost 6 bases, with 7 bases between them. This CDR3 has 12 amino acids. CDR1 LNHDA and CDR2 SQIVND come from the germline V gene (reference sequence).

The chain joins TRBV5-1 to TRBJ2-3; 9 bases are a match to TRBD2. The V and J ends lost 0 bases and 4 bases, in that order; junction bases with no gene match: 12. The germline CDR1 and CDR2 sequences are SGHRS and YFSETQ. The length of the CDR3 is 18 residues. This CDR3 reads CASSLAGRGGTFADTQYF. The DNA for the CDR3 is TGCGCCAGCAGCTTGGCTGGGCGGGGGGGAACGTTCGCAGATACGCAGTATTTT.

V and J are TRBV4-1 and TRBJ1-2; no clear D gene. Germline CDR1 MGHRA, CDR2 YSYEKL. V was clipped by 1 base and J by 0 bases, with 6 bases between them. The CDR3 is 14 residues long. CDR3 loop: CASSQAGTNYGYTF. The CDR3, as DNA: TGCGCCAGCAGCCAAGCAGGTACTAACTATGGCTACACCTTC.

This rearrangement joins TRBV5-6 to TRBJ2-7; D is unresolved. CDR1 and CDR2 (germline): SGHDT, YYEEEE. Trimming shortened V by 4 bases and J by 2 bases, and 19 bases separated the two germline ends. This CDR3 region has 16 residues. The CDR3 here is CASSNFPDGDPYEQYF. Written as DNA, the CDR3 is TGTGCCAGCAGCAACTTCCCAGACGGCGACCCCTACGAGCAGTACTTC.

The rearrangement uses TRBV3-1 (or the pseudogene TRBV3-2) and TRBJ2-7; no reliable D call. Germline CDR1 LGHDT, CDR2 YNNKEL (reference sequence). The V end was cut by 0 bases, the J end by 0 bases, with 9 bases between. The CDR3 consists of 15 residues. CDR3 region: CASSQEGGPSYEQYF. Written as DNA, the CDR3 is TGTGCCAGCAGCCAAGAGGGCGGACCCTCCTACGAGCAGTACTTC.

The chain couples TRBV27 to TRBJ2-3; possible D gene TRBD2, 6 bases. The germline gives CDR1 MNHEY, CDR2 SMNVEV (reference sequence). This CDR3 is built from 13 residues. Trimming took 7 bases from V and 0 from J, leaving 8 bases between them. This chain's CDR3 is CASKGTSTDTQYF. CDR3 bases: TGTGCCAGCAAGGGGACTAGCACAGATACGCAGTATTTT.

In DNA form, the CDR3 reads TGTGCCACCAGCAGAGATCTGGGGGATCACGAGCAGTACTTC. Its translation: CATSRDLGDHEQYF. The V gene is TRBV15, the J gene TRBJ2-7; either TRBD1 or TRBD2 may supply D (5 bases each). Trimming took 0 bases from V and 5 from J, leaving 11 bases between them. The CDR3 contains 14 residues. CDR1 and CDR2 (germline): LNHNV, YYDKDF (reference sequence).

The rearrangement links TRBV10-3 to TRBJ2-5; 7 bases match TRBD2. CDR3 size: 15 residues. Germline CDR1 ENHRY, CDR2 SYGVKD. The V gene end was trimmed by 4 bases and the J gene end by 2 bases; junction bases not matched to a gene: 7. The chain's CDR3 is CAISAWSSGQETQYF. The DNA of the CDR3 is TGTGCCATCAGTGCCTGGTCTAGCGGTCAAGAGACCCAGTACTTC.

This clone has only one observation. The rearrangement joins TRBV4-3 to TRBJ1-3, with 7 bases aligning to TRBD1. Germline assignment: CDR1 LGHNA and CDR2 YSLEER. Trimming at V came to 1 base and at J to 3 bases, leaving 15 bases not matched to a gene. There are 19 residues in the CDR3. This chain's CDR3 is CASSQASLTTGAGGNTIYF. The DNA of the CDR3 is TGCGCCAGCAGCCAAGCTTCCCTCACAACAGGGGCTGGTGGAAACACCATATATTTT.

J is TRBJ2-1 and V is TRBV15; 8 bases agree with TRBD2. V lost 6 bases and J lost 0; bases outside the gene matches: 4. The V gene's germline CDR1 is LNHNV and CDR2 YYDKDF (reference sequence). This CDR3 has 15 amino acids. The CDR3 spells CATSSAGDSYNEQFF. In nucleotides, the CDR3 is TGTGCCACCAGTTCAGCGGGGGACTCCTACAATGAGCAGTTCTTC. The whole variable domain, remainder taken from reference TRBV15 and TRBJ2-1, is DAMVIQNPRYQVTQFGKPVTLSCSQTLNHNVMYWYQQKSSQAPKLLFHYYDKDFNNEADTPDNFQSRRPNTSFCFLDIRSPGLGDTAMYLCATSSAGDSYNEQFFGPGTRLTVL.

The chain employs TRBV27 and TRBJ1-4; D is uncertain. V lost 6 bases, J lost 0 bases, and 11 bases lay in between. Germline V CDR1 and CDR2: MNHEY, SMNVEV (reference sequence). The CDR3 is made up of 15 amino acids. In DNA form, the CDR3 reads TGTGCCAGCAGACCAAGCTCGGCAACTAATGAAAAACTGTTTTTT. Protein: CASRPSSATNEKLFF.

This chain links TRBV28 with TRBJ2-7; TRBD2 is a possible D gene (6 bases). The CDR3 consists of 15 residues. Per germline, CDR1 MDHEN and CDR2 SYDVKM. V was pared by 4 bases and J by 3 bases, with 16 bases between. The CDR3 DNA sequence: TGTGCCAGCAGTTCCCCCGCTAGCGACCACTACGAGCAGTACTTC. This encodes CASSSPASDHYEQYF.

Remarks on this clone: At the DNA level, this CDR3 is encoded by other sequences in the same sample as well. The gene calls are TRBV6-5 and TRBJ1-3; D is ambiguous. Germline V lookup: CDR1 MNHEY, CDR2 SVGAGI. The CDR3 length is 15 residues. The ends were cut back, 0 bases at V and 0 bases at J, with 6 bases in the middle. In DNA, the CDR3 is TGTGCCAGCAGTTACTCCGGGATCTCTGGAAACACCATATATTTT. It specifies CASSYSGISGNTIYF.

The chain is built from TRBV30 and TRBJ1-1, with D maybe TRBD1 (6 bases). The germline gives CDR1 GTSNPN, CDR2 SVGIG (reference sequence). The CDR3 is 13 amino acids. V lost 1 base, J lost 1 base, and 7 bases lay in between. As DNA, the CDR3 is TGTGCCTGGAGTGGGGACACGAACACTGAAGCTTTCTTT. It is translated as CAWSGDTNTEAFF.

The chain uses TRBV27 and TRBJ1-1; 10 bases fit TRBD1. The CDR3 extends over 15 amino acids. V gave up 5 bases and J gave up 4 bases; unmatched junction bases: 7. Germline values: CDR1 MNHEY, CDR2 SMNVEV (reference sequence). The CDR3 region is CASSLSTGGVTEAFF. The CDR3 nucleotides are TGTGCCAGCAGTCTCTCGACAGGGGGCGTCACTGAAGCTTTCTTT.

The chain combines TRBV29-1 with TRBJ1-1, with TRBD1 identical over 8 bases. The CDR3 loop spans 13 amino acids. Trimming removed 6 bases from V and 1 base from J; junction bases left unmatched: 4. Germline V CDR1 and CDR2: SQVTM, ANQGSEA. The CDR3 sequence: CSVRQGTNTEAFF. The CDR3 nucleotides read TGCAGCGTAAGACAGGGGACGAACACTGAAGCTTTCTTT.

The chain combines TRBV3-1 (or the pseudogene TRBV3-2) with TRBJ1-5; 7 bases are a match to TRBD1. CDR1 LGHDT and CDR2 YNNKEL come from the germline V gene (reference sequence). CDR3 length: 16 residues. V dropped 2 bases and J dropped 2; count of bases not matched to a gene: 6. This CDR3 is CASSQRGGQGNQPQHF. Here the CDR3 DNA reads TGTGCCAGCAGCCAAAGGGGAGGACAGGGCAATCAGCCCCAGCATTTT.

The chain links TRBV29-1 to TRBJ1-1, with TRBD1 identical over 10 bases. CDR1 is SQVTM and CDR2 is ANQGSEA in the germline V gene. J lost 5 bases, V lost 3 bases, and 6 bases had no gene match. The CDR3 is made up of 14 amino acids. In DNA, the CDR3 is TGCAGCGTTGAGGGGGGGACAGGGGATACTGAAGCTTTCTTT. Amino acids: CSVEGGTGDTEAFF.

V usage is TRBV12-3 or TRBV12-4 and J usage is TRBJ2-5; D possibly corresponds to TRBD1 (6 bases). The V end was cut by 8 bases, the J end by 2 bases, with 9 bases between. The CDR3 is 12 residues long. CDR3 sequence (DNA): TGTGCCAGCGGGACAAATCAAGAGACCCAGTACTTC. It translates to CASGTNQETQYF.

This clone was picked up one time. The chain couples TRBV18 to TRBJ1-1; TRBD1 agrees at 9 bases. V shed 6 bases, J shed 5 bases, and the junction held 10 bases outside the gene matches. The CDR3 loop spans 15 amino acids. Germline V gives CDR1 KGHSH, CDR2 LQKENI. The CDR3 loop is CASSPKQGAGTEAFF. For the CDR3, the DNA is TGTGCCAGCTCGCCTAAACAGGGGGCCGGGACTGAAGCTTTCTTT.

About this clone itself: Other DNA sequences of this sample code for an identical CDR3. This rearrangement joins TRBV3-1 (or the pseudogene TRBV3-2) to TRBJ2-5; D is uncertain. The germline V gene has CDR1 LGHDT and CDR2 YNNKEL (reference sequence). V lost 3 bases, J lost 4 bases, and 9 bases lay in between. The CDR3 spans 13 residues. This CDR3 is CASSHETLETQYF. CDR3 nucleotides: TGTGCCAGCAGCCACGAGACTCTAGAGACCCAGTACTTC.

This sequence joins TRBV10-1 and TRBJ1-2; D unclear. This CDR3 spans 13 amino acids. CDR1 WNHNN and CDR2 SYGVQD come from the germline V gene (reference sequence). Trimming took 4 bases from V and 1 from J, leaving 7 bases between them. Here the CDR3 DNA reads TGCGCCAGCAGTGCTGGGGTTAACTATGGCTACACCTTC. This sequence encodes CASSAGVNYGYTF.